The rows below give T cell receptor beta chains drawn from one sample of a study of OX40 agonist ivuxolimab in advanced cancers. Produced via immunoSEQ multiplex PCR; TCRdb's table is partial and in-frame only. The profile shows approximately 90,000 clones, roughly 89% of them singletons. The sequencing here drew on CD4+ or CD8+ T cells sorted from blood, taken in a trial of the OX40 agonist ivuxolimab. The receptors here all came from an adult with an advanced solid tumor such as melanoma, head and neck, liver or kidney cancer. The CDR3 runs from the conserved cysteine through the conserved F or W. D genes are given only for firm matches. Rows give clone size only sometimes, using once, few, many, or a class for an expanded clone.

d_call j_call v_call clone_size cdr3_aa cdr3_nt
. TRBJ2-1 TRBV21-1 . CASSNAHGTGIFHEQFF TGTGCCAGCAGCAATGCCCACGGGACAGGGATATTTCATGAGCAGTTCTTC
. TRBJ2-3 TRBV7-9 . CASSFRAVGDTQYF TGTGCCAGCAGCTTCAGGGCGGTGGGGGATACGCAGTATTTT
TRBD1 TRBJ1-5 TRBV5-1 few CASSSEGARRQPQHF TGCGCCAGCAGCTCTGAGGGGGCGCGGAGGCAGCCCCAGCATTTT
. TRBJ2-5 TRBV5-1 . CASSLAGDKKETQYF TGCGCCAGCAGCTTGGCAGGGGACAAGAAAGAGACCCAGTACTTC
TRBD2 TRBJ2-5 TRBV7-9 . CASSVAGVTGETQYF TGTGCCAGCAGCGTAGCGGGAGTAACTGGAGAGACCCAGTACTTC
. TRBJ2-7 TRBV6-1 . CASSEENSAAFEQYF TGTGCCAGCAGTGAAGAAAATAGCGCAGCTTTCGAGCAGTACTTC
TRBD1 TRBJ2-7 TRBV6-1 . CASSVQGDVYEQYF TGTGCCAGCAGTGTCCAGGGGGATGTGTACGAGCAGTACTTC
. TRBJ2-7 TRBV19 once CASSKQGYEQYF TGTGCCAGTAGTAAGCAGGGCTACGAGCAGTACTTC
TRBD1 TRBJ1-2 TRBV5-1 . CASSLSSGTGANYGYTF TGCGCCAGCAGCTTGAGCTCCGGGACAGGGGCTAACTATGGCTACACCTTC
. TRBJ1-3 TRBV7-9 . CASSLANRISSGNTIYF TGTGCCAGCAGCTTAGCCAACAGAATTAGCTCTGGAAACACCATATATTTT
. TRBJ2-7 TRBV5-1 . CASSAGGAESSYEQYF TGCGCCAGCAGCGCGGGTGGGGCGGAGAGCTCCTACGAGCAGTACTTC
. TRBJ2-3 TRBV11-2 . CASSFFGASTDTQYF TGTGCCAGCAGCTTTTTCGGTGCTAGCACAGATACGCAGTATTTT
. TRBJ2-1 TRBV7-3 once CASSSFPTTTNEQFF TGTGCCAGCAGCTCGTTTCCAACAACTACCAATGAGCAGTTCTTC
. TRBJ2-5 TRBV5-1 . CASSLAPGAGETQYF TGCGCCAGCAGCTTGGCACCGGGGGCAGGGGAGACCCAGTACTTC
. TRBJ2-6 TRBV7-3 . CASSFKSGANVLTF TGTGCCAGCAGCTTCAAATCTGGGGCCAACGTCCTGACTTTC
. TRBJ1-6 TRBV6-5 . CASRQANNSPLHF TGTGCCAGCAGACAGGCCAATAATTCACCCCTCCACTTT
TRBD2 TRBJ2-1 TRBV10-3 . CAIRPGLAGVGEQFF TGTGCCATCAGGCCCGGACTAGCGGGAGTTGGTGAGCAGTTCTTC
. TRBJ2-5 TRBV7-9 once CASSVRGQETQYF TGTGCCAGCAGCGTAAGGGGGCAAGAGACCCAGTACTTC
TRBD2 TRBJ2-2 TRBV2 . CASSGGLAGPLTGELFF TGTGCCAGCAGTGGGGGACTAGCGGGACCCCTCACCGGGGAGCTGTTTTTT
. TRBJ1-2 TRBV2 . CASRGEGWDINYGYTF TGTGCCAGCCGGGGCGAGGGGTGGGACATTAACTATGGCTACACCTTC
. TRBJ2-1 TRBV5-4 . CASSLVRRQDNEQFF TGTGCCAGCAGCTTAGTTCGTCGGCAGGACAATGAGCAGTTCTTC
TRBD2 TRBJ2-3 TRBV7-2 . CASSPLAGEVSTQYF TGTGCCAGCAGCCCACTAGCGGGAGAGGTAAGTACGCAGTATTTT
. TRBJ1-5 TRBV5-1 few CASSEPGMPQHF TGCGCCAGCAGTGAACCGGGGATGCCCCAGCATTTT
. TRBJ2-7 TRBV11-2 . CASTPRTGAGRDNEQYF TGTGCCAGCACCCCTAGAACGGGGGCTGGCCGGGACAACGAGCAGTACTTC
. TRBJ2-7 TRBV28 . CASSFLFRDTPYEQYF TGTGCCAGCAGTTTTCTATTCAGGGACACCCCCTACGAGCAGTACTTC
. TRBJ2-7 TRBV28 . CASSLQGYEQYF TGTGCCAGCAGTTTGCAGGGATACGAGCAGTACTTC
TRBD2 TRBJ2-7 TRBV30 . CAWRGLAVGYEQYF TGTGCCTGGAGAGGACTAGCGGTCGGCTACGAGCAGTACTTC
. TRBJ1-1 TRBV10-1 . CASSESPSTEAFF TGCGCCAGCAGTGAGTCCCCCAGCACTGAAGCTTTCTTT
. TRBJ1-5 TRBV5-5 once CASSFGQSDGNQPQHF TGTGCCAGCAGCTTCGGACAGAGTGACGGCAATCAGCCCCAGCATTTT
TRBD1 TRBJ1-5 TRBV28 . CASTGGGQPQHF TGTGCCAGCACAGGGGGAGGTCAGCCCCAGCATTTT
. TRBJ1-2 TRBV15 . CATSRDLDPAFNYGYTF TGTGCCACCAGCAGAGATCTCGACCCAGCCTTTAACTATGGCTACACCTTC
TRBD1 TRBJ2-3 TRBV4-1 once CASSQSPGQGRTDTQYF TGCGCCAGCAGCCAGAGCCCCGGACAGGGCCGGACAGATACGCAGTATTTT
. TRBJ2-7 TRBV6-6 . CASRLRTDITYEQYF TGTGCCAGCAGGCTCCGGACAGACATTACCTACGAGCAGTACTTC
TRBD1 TRBJ2-7 TRBV10-3 . CAIGQGTVNEQYF TGTGCCATCGGCCAGGGGACAGTCAATGAGCAGTACTTC
. TRBJ2-3 TRBV6-5 . CASSYSNGNGDTQYF TGTGCCAGCAGTTACTCTAATGGGAACGGAGATACGCAGTATTTT
TRBD2 TRBJ2-3 TRBV6-6 . CASSYTSGRWNTQYF TGTGCCAGCAGTTATACTAGCGGGAGGTGGAATACGCAGTATTTT